The rows below give T cell receptor beta chains drawn from one sample of a study of regulatory T cells in long-lasting Graves disease. TCRdb passed the multiplex PCR reads through MiXCR, listing each CDR3 protein once. The sample records over 500,000 distinct CDR3 sequences, about 15% being singletons. Separately, the same data were catalogued under a study of T cells in Graves' hyperthyroidism and ophthalmopathy.

The sample was peripheral blood mononuclear cells (PBMCs), taken at new diagnosis, from a patient treated with antithyroid drugs. These receptors came from a man between 18 and 35 years old with Graves disease. Both conserved end residues are part of each CDR3. The D gene is left open where the match is weak. Expanded clones are given a class, and other clones once, few, many or no size at all.

d_call	j_call	v_call	cdr3_length	clone_size	cdr3_nt	cdr3_aa
TRBD1	TRBJ2-7	TRBV5-4	14	NA	TGTGCCAGCAGCTCCACAGGGGTTCTCTACGAGCAGTACTTC	CASSSTGVLYEQYF
NA	TRBJ1-3	TRBV19	14	NA	TGTGCCAGCCGTCAGGAGGGCTATGGAAACACCATATATTTT	CASRQEGYGNTIYF
TRBD2	TRBJ2-5	TRBV20-1	13	many	TGCAGTGCCGGGCCGGGACTAGCGGAGACCCAGTACTTC	CSAGPGLAETQYF
NA	TRBJ2-7	TRBV19	13	NA	TGTGCCAGTAGGGATGAAGGGACCAACGAGCAGTACTTC	CASRDEGTNEQYF
NA	TRBJ1-5	TRBV19	17	NA	TGTGCCAGTAGTATAGCCCGAACAACTACAGGGCATCAGCCCCAGCATTTT	CASSIARTTTGHQPQHF
NA	TRBJ1-2	TRBV7-9	17	NA	TGTGCCAGCAGCCCTAACCGGGGGCTATCCGGGTGGTATGGCTACACCTTC	CASSPNRGLSGWYGYTF
NA	TRBJ2-7	TRBV30	12	many	TGTGCCTTGGGTGAGAATCGCTACGAGCAGTACTTC	CALGENRYEQYF
TRBD1	TRBJ2-1	TRBV20-1	15	NA	TGCAGTGCTAAGGGGGACAGGGGGCTGTACAATGAGCAGTTCTTC	CSAKGDRGLYNEQFF
NA	TRBJ2-2	TRBV6-1	11	NA	TGTGCCAGCAGAACTACCGGGGAGCTGTTTTTT	CASRTTGELFF
TRBD2	TRBJ2-7	TRBV6-1	15	NA	TGTGCCAGCATCAAGGGGCGGGAGGCCGCCTACGAGCAGTACTTC	CASIKGREAAYEQYF
TRBD1	TRBJ2-7	TRBV6-5	14	NA	TGTGCCAGCAGTTACGGGACAGGGGCCTACGAGCAGTACTTC	CASSYGTGAYEQYF
NA	TRBJ2-7	TRBV7-8	12	NA	TGTGCCAGCAGCTTAGGCCGACCCGAGCAGTACTTC	CASSLGRPEQYF
TRBD2	TRBJ2-7	TRBV6-2/TRBV6-3	17	many	TGTGCCAGCAGCGGACTAGCGGGAACAGTTGAAGGCTACGAGCAGTACTTC	CASSGLAGTVEGYEQYF
NA	TRBJ2-7	TRBV7-3	16	few	TGTGCCAGCAGCTTAAGCCCCCGACTGAGAGCCTACGAGCAGTACTTC	CASSLSPRLRAYEQYF
TRBD2	TRBJ2-2	TRBV5-1	18	few	TGCGACAGCAGCTTGCTCCGAGTAGCGGGAGAGGAAACCGGGGAGCTGTTTTTT	CDSSLLRVAGEETGELFF
NA	TRBJ1-5	TRBV6-5	16	few	TGTGCCAGCAGTTACGGTTTTCAGGAAAGCAATCGGCCCCAGCATTTT	CASSYGFQESNRPQHF
NA	TRBJ2-3	TRBV6-5	15	NA	TGTGCCAGCAGTTATTCCGGGTCCCGGACAGATACGCAGTATTTT	CASSYSGSRTDTQYF
NA	TRBJ2-7	TRBV19	14	NA	TGTGCCAGTAGTCCTGCGGCGGGCGGTTACGAGCAGTACTTC	CASSPAAGGYEQYF
NA	TRBJ2-7	TRBV28	16	NA	TGTGCCAGCAGTTTATCAAGGGGCTTAACCGCCTACGAGCAGTACTTC	CASSLSRGLTAYEQYF
NA	TRBJ1-6	TRBV28	16	NA	TGTGCCAGCAGTCCAATCCCCGGGGCCAAGAATTCACCCCTCCACTTT	CASSPIPGAKNSPLHF
TRBD2	TRBJ2-2	TRBV19	16	NA	TGTGCCAGTAGTCGGACTAGCGGGAGTTCCGCCGGGGAGCTGTTTTTT	CASSRTSGSSAGELFF
NA	TRBJ2-1	TRBV3-1	15	many	TGTGCCAGCAGCCAAAGGACCGCCTCCTACAATGAGCAGTTCTTC	CASSQRTASYNEQFF
NA	TRBJ2-1	TRBV7-6	17	few	TGTGCCAGCAGTCAAACCGGGACCGCAAGCTCCTACAATGAGCAGTTCTTC	CASSQTGTASSYNEQFF
NA	TRBJ2-2	TRBV5-1	16	few	TGCACCAGCAGCTTTAAGGGACAACCGAACACCGGGGAGCTGTTTTTT	CTSSFKGQPNTGELFF
TRBD1	TRBJ2-1	TRBV19	14	NA	TGTGCCAGTAGTACGCCGTGGGAAGGACAGGGCACGTTCTTC	CASSTPWEGQGTFF
NA	TRBJ2-3	TRBV2	13	many	TGTGCCAGCAGCAGGGACTTCACAGATACGCAGTATTTT	CASSRDFTDTQYF
NA	TRBJ2-7	TRBV7-2	14	many	TGTGCCAGCAGCCTACTGACTCTAACCCCCGAGCAGTACTTC	CASSLLTLTPEQYF
NA	TRBJ2-4	TRBV7-8	15	NA	TGTGCCAGCAGCTTACTAGCGATAGCCAAAAACATTCAGTACTTC	CASSLLAIAKNIQYF
TRBD1	TRBJ1-5	TRBV28	16	few	TGTGCCAGCAGTTTATACATAACACAGGGGGGTCAGCCCCAGCATTTT	CASSLYITQGGQPQHF
TRBD1	TRBJ1-2	TRBV28	13	many	TGTGCCAGCAGTGTGACAGGGCCCTATGGCTACACCTTC	CASSVTGPYGYTF
NA	TRBJ2-1	TRBV2	14	many	TGTGCCAGCAGCAAAGGGAGCTCCTACAATGAGCAGTTCTTC	CASSKGSSYNEQFF
NA	TRBJ2-1	TRBV29-1	13	many	TGCAGCGTTGGTAGGGGTAGCGGAAATGAGCAGTTCTTC	CSVGRGSGNEQFF
NA	TRBJ2-3	TRBV29-1	12	few	TGCAGCGTGCGGAGAGGCACAGATACGCAGTATTTT	CSVRRGTDTQYF
NA	TRBJ1-2	TRBV5-4	13	few	TGTGCCAGCAGCTTGGCCTACAGTGGTGGCTACACCTTC	CASSLAYSGGYTF
TRBD1	TRBJ1-4	TRBV5-5	18	few	TGTGCCAGCAGCTTTTCGCGACAGGGTTATTATGGTAATGAAAAACTGTTTTTT	CASSFSRQGYYGNEKLFF
TRBD1	TRBJ2-7	TRBV29-1	13	NA	TGCAGCGTTGACGCAGGGGGCGAGTACGAGCAGTACTTC	CSVDAGGEYEQYF
NA	TRBJ2-1	TRBV12-3/TRBV12-4	13	NA	TGTGCCAGCAAGCAGGGGTCAAAAGATGAGCAGTTCTTC	CASKQGSKDEQFF
NA	TRBJ2-3	TRBV19	18	once	TGTGCCAGTAGTCCGGCCCTGGGGCGGGACCCACACACAGATACGCAGTATTTT	CASSPALGRDPHTDTQYF
TRBD2	TRBJ2-5	TRBV5-1	14	NA	TGCGCCAGCAGCGTCCCGGGAGGTGAAGAGACCCAGTACTTC	CASSVPGGEETQYF
NA	TRBJ1-5	TRBV5-6	14	many	TGTGCCAGCAGCTTGGCGGGGGTCCGGCAGCCCCAGCATTTT	CASSLAGVRQPQHF
TRBD1	TRBJ1-1	TRBV25-1	12	NA	TGTGCCAGCAGAAGGGGGACAGCTGAAGCTTTCTTT	CASRRGTAEAFF
TRBD2	TRBJ2-7	TRBV4-1	15	NA	TGCGCCAGCAGCACCACTAGCGGGAGAAGTCACGAGCAGTACTTC	CASSTTSGRSHEQYF
TRBD2	TRBJ2-5	TRBV27	15	few	TGTGCCAGCAGTCATAGCGGGAGGGCTGTAGAGACCCAGTACTTC	CASSHSGRAVETQYF
NA	TRBJ2-7	TRBV20-1	13	many	TGCAGTGCGCCGGGGACACTATCCTACGAGCAGTACTTC	CSAPGTLSYEQYF
TRBD1	TRBJ2-7	TRBV11-2	15	many	TGTGCCAGCAGCTCTTTGGAGCAGGGGGCGGTAGAGCAGTACTTC	CASSSLEQGAVEQYF
NA	TRBJ1-5	TRBV27	14	few	TGTGCCAGCAGTGGAACTCGAGGACCTCAGCCCCAGCATTTT	CASSGTRGPQPQHF
TRBD2	TRBJ2-2	TRBV29-1	12	few	TGCAGCGCAAGCGGGAGGGTGGGGGAGCTGTTTTTT	CSASGRVGELFF
NA	TRBJ1-2	TRBV6-1	13	NA	TGTGCCAGCAGTGGGACAACTAACTATGGCTACACCTTC	CASSGTTNYGYTF
TRBD1	TRBJ1-6	TRBV20-1	17	few	TGCAGTGCTAGAGGCAGGGGGATGGTGCGGGGTGGTTCACCCCTCCACTTT	CSARGRGMVRGGSPLHF
TRBD2	TRBJ2-1	TRBV24-1	17	many	TGTGCCACCAGTGATCCAACTACTAGCGGGAGATGGAATGAGCAGTTCTTC	CATSDPTTSGRWNEQFF
NA	TRBJ1-1	TRBV28	15	many	TGTGCCAGCAGTTTCCAGGGAAGGTTAGTTACTGAAGCTTTCTTT	CASSFQGRLVTEAFF